This T cell receptor beta chain is drawn from a study of T cell responses to AZD1222 COVID-19 vaccine. Produced via immunoSEQ multiplex PCR; TCRdb's table is partial and in-frame only. The table shows roughly 150,000 clones, with 90% to 95% occurring only once. This CDR3 has 19 amino acids. Germline lookup yields CDR1 MNHEY and CDR2 SMNVEV (reference sequence). The V segment lost 5 bases and the J segment 0 bases; nucleotides outside the gene matches: 14. The source was peripheral blood, collected on day 0 of AZD1222 vaccination. This sequence originates from an adult in good health. The V gene is TRBV27, the J gene TRBJ1-5, with TRBD1 matching over 9 bases. The CDR3 coding sequence is TGTGCCAGCAGTCCGACAGGGCCGGGACAGGGAATTAGCAATCAGCCCCAGCATTTT. It specifies CASSPTGPGQGISNQPQHF.